A selection of T cell receptor beta chains follows, all from one sample in a study of T cells in localized non-small cell lung cancer. Measured with immunoSEQ multiplex PCR; TCRdb has only the in-frame clones, and not every one. This table holds some 80,000 clones, approximately 84% found once. Sequencing was performed on peripheral blood, taken before any cancer treatment. The receptors originated from a man between 40 and 70 years old with stage I lung adenocarcinoma. CDR3s include the opening cysteine and the closing phenylalanine or tryptophan. The D gene is left open where the match is weak. Some rows mark clone size as missing; the rest say once, few, many or name a class of expanded clone.

TRBJ2-3 TRBV7-9 TRBD2 NA TGTGCCAGCAGTCCCAGAGGGAGCGGGATCACAGATACGCAGTATTTT CASSPRGSGITDTQYF
TRBJ2-1 TRBV11-2 NA NA TGTGCCAGCAGCTTAGGGGGCAGCATCTCCTACAATGAGCAGTTCTTC CASSLGGSISYNEQFF
TRBJ1-2 TRBV5-4 NA NA TGTGCCAGCAGCCCAGAAGGCCAGGGTTTTCGTGGCTACACCTTC CASSPEGQGFRGYTF
TRBJ2-5 TRBV2 NA NA TGTGCCAACTCGTACCAAGAGACCCAGTACTTC CANSYQETQYF
TRBJ2-1 TRBV13 TRBD2 NA TGTGCCAGCAGCTTGACTAGCGGGATTACTGAGCAGTTCTTC CASSLTSGITEQFF
TRBJ2-2 TRBV4-1 NA NA TGCGCCAGCAGCCAAGATGCGGGTCTGAACACCGGGGAGCTGTTTTTT CASSQDAGLNTGELFF
TRBJ2-3 TRBV7-8 NA NA TGTGCCAGCAGCCTGCAGCTTGGAGATACGCAGTATTTT CASSLQLGDTQYF
TRBJ1-2 TRBV5-1 NA NA TGCGCCAGCAGCTTGTCCCCAGGGCTGTCTAACTATGGCTACACCTTC CASSLSPGLSNYGYTF
TRBJ2-2 TRBV7-6 TRBD2 NA TGTGCCAGCAGAGAAGTAGCGGGAGGGATTAGCGGGGAGCTGTTTTTT CASREVAGGISGELFF
TRBJ2-5 TRBV29-1 TRBD1 NA TGCAGCGTAGGACTGAGGACAGGCCAAGAGACCCAGTACTTC CSVGLRTGQETQYF
TRBJ1-1 TRBV18 NA NA TGTGCCAGCTCCAAGGAAGGGATTACCATGAACACTGAAGCTTTCTTT CASSKEGITMNTEAFF
TRBJ2-2 TRBV6-1 NA medium-sized TGTGCCAGCAGTGAGGCGGCCCTCGGCACCGGGGAGCTGTTTTTT CASSEAALGTGELFF
TRBJ2-7 TRBV28 TRBD1 NA TGTGCCAGCTCTGGGACAGATCGGGACGAGCAGTACTTC CASSGTDRDEQYF
TRBJ2-7 TRBV6-5 TRBD2 NA TGTGCCAGCAAAGGACTAGCGGGAGTGATCCACGAGCAGTACTTC CASKGLAGVIHEQYF
TRBJ1-1 TRBV7-2 NA NA TGTGCCAGCAGCTTAGTGCCGGTTAACACTGAAGCTTTCTTT CASSLVPVNTEAFF
TRBJ1-5 TRBV15 NA NA TGTGCCACCAGCAGAGGAGGGGAAAATCAGCCCCAGCATTTT CATSRGGENQPQHF
TRBJ1-2 TRBV5-1 NA NA TGCGCCAGCAGCTTTGGGGATGGCAGGGACGAGTATGGCTACACCTTC CASSFGDGRDEYGYTF
TRBJ1-2 TRBV19 NA NA TGTGCCAGTATATCCCCGGGCGGGGAGAACTATGGCTACACCTTC CASISPGGENYGYTF
TRBJ1-1 TRBV7-3 NA few TGTGCCAGCAGCTTTACCAAGGACAGTGAAGCTTTCTTT CASSFTKDSEAFF
TRBJ1-2 TRBV6-5 NA NA TGTGCCAGCAGTTCAAACAGGATTGGCTATGGCTACACCTTC CASSSNRIGYGYTF
TRBJ2-5 TRBV6-5 NA NA TGTGCCAGCAGTTACGGGTACAGGCGTCAAGAGACCCAGTACTTC CASSYGYRRQETQYF
TRBJ2-1 TRBV28 NA NA TGTGCCAGCAGTTTGAAAAGGAATGAGCAGTTCTTC CASSLKRNEQFF
TRBJ2-3 TRBV5-1 TRBD1 NA TGCGCCAGCAGCGCGACAGGGGCAGGTATAGATACGCAGTATTTT CASSATGAGIDTQYF
TRBJ2-6 TRBV11-3 TRBD1 NA TGTGCCAGCAGCACGACAGGGACTGGGGCCAACGTCCTGACTTTC CASSTTGTGANVLTF
TRBJ1-4 TRBV7-8 NA once TGTGCCAGCAGCTTTTCCTACTTTAATGAAAAACTGTTTTTT CASSFSYFNEKLFF
TRBJ2-3 TRBV6-1 NA NA TGTGCCAGCGTATTGACCGGGGGCACAGATACGCAGTATTTT CASVLTGGTDTQYF
TRBJ2-5 TRBV2 NA NA TGTGCCAGCAGTGCCGACAGGAGGACACAAGAGACCCAGTACTTC CASSADRRTQETQYF
TRBJ1-5 TRBV4-1 NA NA TGCGCCAGCAGCCAGACCGACAGAAGCAATCAGCCCCAGCATTTT CASSQTDRSNQPQHF
TRBJ1-3 TRBV5-1 NA NA TGCGCCAGCAGCAAAACTGGACAGTTTTTATATTTT CASSKTGQFLYF
TRBJ2-1 TRBV27 NA few TGTGCCAGCCGAGCGCGGTATAGCTCCTACAATGAGCAGTTCTTC CASRARYSSYNEQFF
TRBJ2-7 TRBV28 NA NA TGTGCCAGCAGTTTACCTTCTTACGAGCAGTACTTC CASSLPSYEQYF
TRBJ2-5 TRBV7-9 NA many TGTGCCAGCAGCCAAGGCAGTCTAGCAAAAGAGACCCAGTACTTC CASSQGSLAKETQYF
TRBJ1-1 TRBV7-3 NA NA TGTGCCAGCAGCTTTTCTACAGGGAAGGGGAACACTGAAGCTTTCTTT CASSFSTGKGNTEAFF
TRBJ1-2 TRBV10-2 NA NA TGCGCCAGCAGTGAGGACCTATACTATGGCTACACCTTC CASSEDLYYGYTF
TRBJ1-6 TRBV9 NA NA TGTGCCAGCAGCGAAGGCGGTACGCGGACTTCACCCCTCCACTTT CASSEGGTRTSPLHF
TRBJ1-1 TRBV5-6 NA few TGTGCCAGCAGCTTGAGGGACGGAACTATGAACACTGAAGCTTTCTTT CASSLRDGTMNTEAFF
TRBJ2-6 TRBV5-1 TRBD1 NA TGCGCCAGCAGCCCCCCATACTTACAGGGGATCAACGTCCTGACTTTC CASSPPYLQGINVLTF
TRBJ2-7 TRBV6-1 NA NA TGTGCCAGCAGTCGCGACAGAATATCCTACGAGCAGTACTTC CASSRDRISYEQYF
TRBJ2-5 TRBV7-3 NA NA TGTGCCAGCAGCTTAACGCCGAGACAGCAAGAGACCCAGTACTTC CASSLTPRQQETQYF
TRBJ2-7 TRBV5-1 NA NA TGCGCCAGCAGCTTCGGGGGTTCGGGCGTCTACGAGCAGTACTTC CASSFGGSGVYEQYF
TRBJ1-5 TRBV28 NA NA TGTGCCAGCAGTTTAAGGTATCAGCCCCAGCATTTT CASSLRYQPQHF
TRBJ2-2 TRBV7-9 NA once TGTGCCAGCAGCCAGGTAGCGCCCGGGGAGCTGTTTTTT CASSQVAPGELFF
TRBJ2-6 TRBV6-6 NA NA TGTGCCAGCAGACTTGAAAATTCTGGGGCCAACGTCCTGACTTTC CASRLENSGANVLTF
TRBJ2-1 TRBV7-3 NA NA TGTGCCAGCAGCTTATCGGGCGGGGACTCTTTCAATGAGCAGTTCTTC CASSLSGGDSFNEQFF
TRBJ2-3 TRBV5-1 TRBD1 NA TGCGCCAGCAGCCTAGGGACGACAGGGCGGACAGATACGCAGTATTTT CASSLGTTGRTDTQYF
TRBJ2-1 TRBV7-2 NA NA TGTGCCAGCAGCCGGGGCCCCTCCACTGAGCAGTTCTTC CASSRGPSTEQFF
TRBJ2-1 TRBV18 TRBD2 NA TGTGCCAGCTCACCAAGTCGGGGGAGCGGGGGGGCCTACAATGAGCAGTTCTTC CASSPSRGSGGAYNEQFF
TRBJ1-6 TRBV9 NA NA TGTGCCAGCAGCGTAGGGCCAGGGAGGGAGTCACCCCTCCACTTT CASSVGPGRESPLHF
TRBJ2-1 TRBV4-1 NA NA TGCGCCAGCAGAAAGGAGACTACAGAGTTCTTC CASRKETTEFF
TRBJ1-3 TRBV30 NA NA TGTGCCTGGAGTAAACAGCCGATCTCTGGAAACACCATATATTTT CAWSKQPISGNTIYF
TRBJ2-7 TRBV19 NA NA TGTGCCAGTAGTATTGAAGGGTTTCGCGAGCAGTACTTC CASSIEGFREQYF
TRBJ2-2 TRBV9 NA NA TGTGCCAGCAGCGTAGACCTAGGCGTCACCGGGGAGCTGTTTTTT CASSVDLGVTGELFF
TRBJ2-2 TRBV7-6 NA NA TGTGCCAGCAGCTCAGGAGCAGTAACCGGGGAGCTGTTTTTT CASSSGAVTGELFF
TRBJ2-3 TRBV7-9 NA NA TGTGCCAGCAGCTTAGAGGGGAGAGCAGATACGCAGTATTTT CASSLEGRADTQYF
TRBJ2-1 TRBV5-4 NA NA TGTGCCAGCAGCCCGGATTTCGGGCACAATGAGCAGTTCTTC CASSPDFGHNEQFF
TRBJ1-2 TRBV11-2 NA NA TGTGCCAGCAGCTTAAGTAGGGGGGTCAGTAACTATGGCTACACCTTC CASSLSRGVSNYGYTF